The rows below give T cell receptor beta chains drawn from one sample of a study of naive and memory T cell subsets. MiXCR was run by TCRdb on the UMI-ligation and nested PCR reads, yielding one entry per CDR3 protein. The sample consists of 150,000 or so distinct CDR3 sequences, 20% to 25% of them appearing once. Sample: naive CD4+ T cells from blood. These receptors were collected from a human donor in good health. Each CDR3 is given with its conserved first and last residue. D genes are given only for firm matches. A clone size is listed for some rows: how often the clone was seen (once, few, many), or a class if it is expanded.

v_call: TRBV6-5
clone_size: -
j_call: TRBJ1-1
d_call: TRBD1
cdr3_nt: TGTGCCAGCAGTTATAGGGCAGCAGGGGGTATTAACACTGAAGCTTTCTTT
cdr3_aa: CASSYRAAGGINTEAFF

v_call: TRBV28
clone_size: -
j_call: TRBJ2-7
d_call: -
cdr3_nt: TGTGCCAGCAGCCTAGTAGCCACAACCACCCTTAGAGAGCAGTACTTC
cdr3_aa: CASSLVATTTLREQYF

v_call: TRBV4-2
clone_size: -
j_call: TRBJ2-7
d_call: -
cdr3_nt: TGTGCCAGCAGCCAACCTTCCGGACTGGGGAGTGGGGCCTACGAGCAGTACTTC
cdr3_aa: CASSQPSGLGSGAYEQYF

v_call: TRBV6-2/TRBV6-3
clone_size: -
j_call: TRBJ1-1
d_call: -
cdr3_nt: TGTGCCAGCAGACTGCAGGACTCCGAAGCTTTCTTT
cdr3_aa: CASRLQDSEAFF

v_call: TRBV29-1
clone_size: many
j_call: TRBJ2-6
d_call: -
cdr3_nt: TGCAGCGGAGAGGAGGCCAACGTCCTGACTTTC
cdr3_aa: CSGEEANVLTF

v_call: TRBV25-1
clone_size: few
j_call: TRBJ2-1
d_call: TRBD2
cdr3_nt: TGTGCCAGCAGTGGGACTAGCGGATACGAGGGTGAGCAGTTCTTC
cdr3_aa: CASSGTSGYEGEQFF

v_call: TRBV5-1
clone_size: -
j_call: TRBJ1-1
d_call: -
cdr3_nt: TGCGCCAGCAGCAGACTAACAGGGTGGAGAGTGACTGAAGCTTTCTTT
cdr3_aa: CASSRLTGWRVTEAFF

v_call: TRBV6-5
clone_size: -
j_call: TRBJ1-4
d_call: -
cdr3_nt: TGTGCCAGCAAGTACAGGGACGTCGAAAAACTGTTTTTT
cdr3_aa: CASKYRDVEKLFF

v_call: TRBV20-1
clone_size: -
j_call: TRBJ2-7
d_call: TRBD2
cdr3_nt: TGCAGTGCTAGATCGTCAAGCGGGAGGGCCCGCGAGCAGTACTTC
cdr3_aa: CSARSSSGRAREQYF

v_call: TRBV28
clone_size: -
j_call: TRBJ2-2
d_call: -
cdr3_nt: TGTGCCAGCAGTGGTAGTGTTACCGGGGAGCTGTTTTTT
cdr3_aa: CASSGSVTGELFF

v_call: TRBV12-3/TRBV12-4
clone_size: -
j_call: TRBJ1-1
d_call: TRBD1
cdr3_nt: TGTGCCAGCAGTTTTGACAGGGGGGCGTTGACTGAAGCTTTCTTT
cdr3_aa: CASSFDRGALTEAFF

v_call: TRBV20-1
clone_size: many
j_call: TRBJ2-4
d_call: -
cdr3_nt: TGCAGTGCTTTAAAAGGCGGGCCTCAGTACTTC
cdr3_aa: CSALKGGPQYF

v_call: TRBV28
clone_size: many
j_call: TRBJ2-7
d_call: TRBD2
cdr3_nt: TGTGCCAGCGTCGGGGGGGGATTTTACGAGCAGTACTTC
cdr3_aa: CASVGGGFYEQYF